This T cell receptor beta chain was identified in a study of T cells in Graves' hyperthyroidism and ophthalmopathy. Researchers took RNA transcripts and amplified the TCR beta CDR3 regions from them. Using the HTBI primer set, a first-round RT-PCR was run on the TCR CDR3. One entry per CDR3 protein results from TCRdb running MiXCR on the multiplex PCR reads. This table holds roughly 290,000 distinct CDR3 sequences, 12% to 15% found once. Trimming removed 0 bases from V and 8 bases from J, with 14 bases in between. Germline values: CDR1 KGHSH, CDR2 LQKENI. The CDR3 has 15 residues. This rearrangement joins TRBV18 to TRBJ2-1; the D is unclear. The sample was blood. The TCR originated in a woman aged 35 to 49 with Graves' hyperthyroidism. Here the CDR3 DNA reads TGTGCCAGCTCACCACCAACTGGCTTATGGGATGAGCAGTTCTTC. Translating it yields CASSPPTGLWDEQFF.